One and the same sample provided the 28 T cell receptor beta chains below, sequenced in a study of blood T cell repertoires in COVID-19. Using immunoSEQ multiplex PCR, the repertoire was profiled, and TCRdb retains in-frame clones only, with some absent. The sample lists approximately 490,000 clones, about 85% occurring once. Sequenced: PBMCs or T cells enriched from blood (not recorded which). These receptor sequences come from a woman aged 55 to 70 who had recovered from COVID-19.

The chain joins TRBV2 to TRBJ1-2; 7 bases are shared with TRBD1. V trimming: 8 bases; J trimming: 4 bases; junction bases outside the gene matches: 10. Germline CDR1 and CDR2: SNHLY and FYNNEI. This CDR3 has 14 amino acids. The CDR3: CASVHRGAVYGYTF. CDR3 nucleotides: TGTGCCAGCGTCCACAGGGGCGCAGTCTATGGCTACACCTTC.

This sequence joins TRBV5-4 and TRBJ2-5; 14 nucleotides agree with TRBD2. J gave up 4 bases and V 4 bases, and 3 bases lay outside the gene matches. Germline V gene lookup returns CDR1 SGHNT and CDR2 YYREEE (reference sequence). The CDR3 consists of 15 residues. CDR3 DNA: TGTGCCAGCAGCGTCGGACTAGCGGGGGGAGAGACCCAGTACTTC. Translation: CASSVGLAGGETQYF.

V usage is TRBV29-1 and J usage is TRBJ1-4, with a possible D match to TRBD1 (5 bases). V shed 4 bases and J shed 4 bases, with 10 bases lying between them. Germline-derived CDR1 and CDR2 are SQVTM and ANQGSEA. The CDR3 is made up of 13 amino acids. The DNA of the CDR3 is TGCAGCGTTGTACGGGGGAATAATGAAAAACTGTTTTTT. Protein product: CSVVRGNNEKLFF.

This clone turned up a few times. This rearrangement joins TRBV4-1 to TRBJ1-1, with D possibly TRBD1 on 6 matching bases. The CDR3 loop spans 13 amino acids. The V end was cut by 11 bases, the J end by 5 bases, with 18 bases between. Germline V gene sequence: CDR1 MGHRA, CDR2 YSYEKL. The CDR3 reads CASSPRGLTEAFF. CDR3 nucleotide sequence: TGCGCCTCCTCCCCTAGGGGGTTGACTGAAGCTTTCTTT.

The chain couples TRBV12-3 or TRBV12-4 to TRBJ1-5, with D possibly being TRBD1 (5 bases). V was trimmed by 11 bases and J by 2 bases, leaving 13 bases between them. The CDR3 runs to 13 residues. The CDR3 coding sequence is TGTGCCTCGCGGGGGGACGGCAATCAGCCCCAGCATTTT. Encoded protein: CASRGDGNQPQHF.

The chain recombines TRBV24-1 with TRBJ2-1; 11 nucleotides match TRBD2. The CDR3 has 16 amino acids. The germline V gene encodes CDR1 KGHDR and CDR2 SFDVKD. V was pared by 4 bases and J by 6 bases, with 7 bases of the junction left unmatched. The CDR3 reads CATSDVAGGRGNEQFF. CDR3 nucleotides: TGTGCCACCAGTGACGTAGCGGGGGGGCGAGGCAATGAGCAGTTCTTC.

V and J are TRBV14 and TRBJ1-2; no clear D gene. Germline CDR1 reads SGHDN; CDR2 reads FVKESK. Trimming removed 0 bases at V and 8 bases at J, with 10 bases between. The CDR3 runs to 13 residues. CDR3 amino acids: CASSQDFGEGYTF. Written as DNA, the CDR3 is TGTGCCAGCAGCCAAGATTTCGGGGAAGGCTACACCTTC.

The rearrangement joins TRBV7-2 to TRBJ1-4, with TRBD1 identical over 8 bases. V trimming: 5 bases; J trimming: 1 base; junction bases outside the gene matches: 12. This CDR3 spans 18 amino acids. Germline V gene data show CDR1 as SGHTA and CDR2 as FQGNSA. CDR3 in DNA: TGTGCCAGCAGCCCCCAAACGACGACAGGGGTAACTAATGAAAAACTGTTTTTT. Translating it yields CASSPQTTTGVTNEKLFF. Complete variable domain (other parts from reference TRBV7-2 and TRBJ1-4): GAGVSQSPSNKVTEKGKDVELRCDPISGHTALYWYRQSLGQGLEFLIYFQGNSAPDKSGLPSDRFSAERTGGSVSTLTIQRTQQEDSAVYLCASSPQTTTGVTNEKLFFGSGTQLSVL.

The chain uses TRBV24-1 and TRBJ2-2; 8 nucleotides line up with TRBD1. CDR3 length equals 15 residues. Trimming cost V 6 bases and J 4 bases; bases outside gene matches: 6. Germline assignment: CDR1 KGHDR and CDR2 SFDVKD. CDR3: CATSISGTGTGELFF. The CDR3 DNA is TGTGCCACCAGTATCTCCGGGACAGGCACCGGGGAGCTGTTTTTT.

As concerns this clone: The sample has other DNA sequences that encode this CDR3 too. V and J are TRBV24-1 and TRBJ2-3, with TRBD2 matching 8 bases. The V gene end was trimmed by 1 base and the J gene end by 1 base; junction bases not matched to a gene: 3. The CDR3 loop spans 16 amino acids. Per germline, CDR1 KGHDR and CDR2 SFDVKD. The chain's CDR3 is CATSDLGRGGTDTQYF. Written as DNA, the CDR3 is TGTGCCACCAGTGATTTAGGGCGGGGGGGCACAGATACGCAGTATTTT.

This clone is a singleton in its sample. The rearrangement joins TRBV7-9 to TRBJ1-6, with 10 bases aligning to TRBD1. After removal of 10 bases from V and 10 bases from J, the junction contained 10 bases not matched to a gene. CDR1 SEHNR and CDR2 FQNEAQ come from the germline V gene (reference sequence). The CDR3 has 14 amino acids. CDR3 DNA: TGTGCCACCGCCCGTGGGACAGGGGCCTCACCCCTCCACTTT. Translating gives CATARGTGASPLHF. The variable domain in full, completed from reference TRBV7-9 and TRBJ1-6, reads DTGVSQNPRHKITKRGQNVTFRCDPISEHNRLYWYRQTLGQGPEFLTYFQNEAQLEKSRLLSDRFSAERPKGSFSTLEIQRTEQGDSAMYLCATARGTGASPLHFGNGTRLTVT.

This clone was counted at least ten times. This chain connects TRBV7-7 to TRBJ2-5; 12 bases are shared with TRBD1. The CDR3 is 15 amino acids. V gave up 5 bases and J gave up 4 bases; unmatched junction bases: 5. CDR1 is SSHAT, CDR2 FNYEAQ, per germline (reference sequence). The CDR3 here is CASSRGQGASETQYF. The CDR3 region has the DNA TGTGCCAGCAGCCGGGGACAGGGGGCTTCAGAGACCCAGTACTTC.

This chain uses TRBV24-1 with TRBJ2-1; 9 nucleotides agree with TRBD1. The V gene end was trimmed by 6 bases and the J gene end by 8 bases; junction bases not matched to a gene: 10. Germline-derived CDR1 and CDR2 are KGHDR and SFDVKD. This CDR3 is 15 amino acids long. The CDR3 region is CATSQPSTGGHEQFF. The CDR3 nucleotides read TGTGCCACCAGTCAACCCTCCACAGGGGGCCATGAGCAGTTCTTC.

This chain joins TRBV6-5 and TRBJ2-5; D not certain. Germline V gene lookup returns CDR1 MNHEY and CDR2 SVGAGI. The CDR3 has 14 amino acids. V lost 0 bases and J 2 bases, leaving 7 bases between the germline ends. For the CDR3, the DNA is TGTGCCAGCAGTTACTCGCTCAGGCAAGAGACCCAGTACTTC. Residues: CASSYSLRQETQYF.

The rearrangement links TRBV19 to TRBJ2-3, with 15 bases lining up with TRBD2. Losses at the gene ends were 5 bases for V and 2 bases for J; bases not matched to a gene: 11. CDR3 length: 19 amino acids. CDR1 and CDR2 from the germline V gene are LNHDA and SQIVND (reference sequence). CDR3 residues: CASSPGTSGGRRVTDTQYF. CDR3 nucleotide sequence: TGTGCCAGTAGTCCCGGGACTAGCGGGGGGCGGAGAGTCACAGATACGCAGTATTTT.

The chain combines TRBV6-5 with TRBJ2-3, with TRBD1 identical over 7 bases. The CDR3 totals 14 residues. Per germline, CDR1 MNHEY and CDR2 SVGAGI. J gave up 0 bases and V 7 bases, and 4 bases lay outside the gene matches. The CDR3 DNA reads as TGTGCCAGCACCTCGACAGGGAGCACAGATACGCAGTATTTT. It translates to CASTSTGSTDTQYF.

V is TRBV25-1 and J is TRBJ2-2; TRBD2 matches 7 bases. From germline, CDR1 is MGHDK and CDR2 SYGVNS. Trimming removed 8 bases from V and 6 bases from J; junction bases left unmatched: 12. The CDR3 has 15 residues. CDR3 in amino acids: CASVRNSGGPGELFF. CDR3 bases: TGTGCCAGCGTGCGAAATTCGGGGGGACCCGGGGAGCTGTTTTTT. Full variable domain (remainder filled in from reference TRBV25-1 and TRBJ2-2): EADIYQTPRYLVIGTGKKITLECSQTMGHDKMYWYQQDPGMELHLIHYSYGVNSTEKGDLSSESTVSRIRTEHFPLTLESARPSHTSQYLCASVRNSGGPGELFFGEGSRLTVL.

The chain joins TRBV5-1 to TRBJ2-3, with a tentative D call TRBD1 (5 bases). The CDR3 contains 14 residues. V was shortened by 5 bases and J by 6 bases, with 16 bases between the two germline ends. Germline V gene lookup returns CDR1 SGHRS and CDR2 YFSETQ. For the CDR3, the DNA is TGCGCCAGCAGTAGAGGACACGCCGGGGATACGCAGTATTTT. Translation: CASSRGHAGDTQYF.

The rearrangement joins TRBV20-1 to TRBJ1-4; 7 bases are a match to TRBD1. This CDR3 is 11 amino acids long. J gave up 13 bases and V 5 bases, and 7 bases lay outside the gene matches. In germline, CDR1 is DFQATT, CDR2 SNEGSKA (reference sequence). CDR3 residues: CSAVRDSRLFF. CDR3 coding DNA: TGCAGTGCTGTTAGGGACAGCCGACTGTTTTTT.

The chain recombines TRBV30 with TRBJ2-5, with 9 positions matching TRBD1. Germline lookup yields CDR1 GTSNPN and CDR2 SVGIG (reference sequence). The CDR3 has 16 residues. J lost 5 bases, V lost 6 bases, and 16 bases had no gene match. DNA for the CDR3: TGTGCCTGTAACCCAGCGGGACAGGGCTCGAGGGAGACCCAGTACTTC. Translation gives CACNPAGQGSRETQYF.

The chain has TRBV2 and TRBJ1-6; D is ambiguous. The V gene's germline CDR1 is SNHLY and CDR2 FYNNEI. Trimming pared 4 bases from V and 9 bases from J, leaving 13 bases between. The CDR3 spans 14 residues. Here the CDR3 reads CASSGSRGGSPLHF. The CDR3, as DNA: TGTGCCAGCAGTGGGAGTCGGGGAGGTTCACCCCTCCACTTT.

The chain is built from TRBV9 and TRBJ1-6; TRBD1 is a possible D gene (6 bases). The CDR3 spans 17 residues. Trimming took 4 bases from V and 10 from J, leaving 24 bases between them. Germline values: CDR1 SGDLS, CDR2 YYNGEE. CDR3 protein: CASSNAQGPSSSSPLHF. The DNA of the CDR3 is TGTGCCAGCAGCAACGCACAGGGCCCCTCTTCTTCCTCACCCCTCCACTTT.

The chain links TRBV11-2 to TRBJ2-4; 15 nucleotides match TRBD2. V was clipped by 5 bases and J by 0 bases; unmatched bases: 8. CDR1 and CDR2 (germline): SGHAT, FQNNGV. The CDR3 extends over 19 amino acids. CDR3 coding DNA: TGTGCCAGCAGCCTAAGGACTAGCGGGGGGGTGCTAGCCAAAAACATTCAGTACTTC. It specifies CASSLRTSGGVLAKNIQYF.

The chain couples TRBV11-2 to TRBJ2-7; perhaps TRBD2 as D (6 bases). CDR3 size: 15 residues. V was shortened by 5 bases and J by 0 bases, with 14 bases between the two germline ends. Germline CDR1 reads SGHAT; CDR2 reads FQNNGV. CDR3 region: CASSLRRESSYEQYV. The CDR3 bases are TGTGCCAGCAGCCTTAGACGGGAGAGCTCCTACGAGCAGTACGTC.

The chain combines TRBV11-2 with TRBJ1-5; D gene uncertain. Trimming cost V 1 base and J 5 bases, with 9 bases left between them. Germline-derived CDR1 and CDR2 are SGHAT and FQNNGV. This CDR3 spans 14 amino acids. CDR3 in amino acids: CASSLAAGDQPQHF. The CDR3 DNA sequence: TGTGCCAGCAGCTTAGCGGCAGGTGATCAGCCCCAGCATTTT. The whole variable domain, remainder taken from reference TRBV11-2 and TRBJ1-5, is EAGVAQSPRYKIIEKRQSVAFWCNPISGHATLYWYQQILGQGPKLLIQFQNNGVVDDSQLPKDRFSAERLKGVDSTLKIQPAKLEDSAVYLCASSLAAGDQPQHFGDGTRLSIL.

The chain couples TRBV6-1 to TRBJ1-2; possibly TRBD1 for D (5 bases). V was shortened by 1 base and J by 3 bases, with 12 bases between the two germline ends. The CDR3 has 15 amino acids. The germline gives CDR1 MNHNS, CDR2 SASEGT. CDR3 sequence reads: CASSEGSLGHYGYTF. DNA for the CDR3: TGTGCCAGCAGTGAAGGGAGCCTGGGGCACTATGGCTACACCTTC.

This clone was observed a few times. The V call is TRBV7-8, the J call TRBJ1-2; 9 bases align to TRBD1. The ends lost 3 bases at V and 3 bases at J; junction bases unmatched: 2. This CDR3 has 14 amino acids. Germline lookup yields CDR1 SGHVS and CDR2 FQNEAQ. The CDR3 sequence: CASSFTGGDYGYTF. CDR3 coding DNA: TGTGCCAGCAGCTTCACAGGGGGCGACTATGGCTACACCTTC.

The chain uses TRBV19 and TRBJ2-4, with D possibly matching TRBD1 (6 bases). Germline CDR1 is LNHDA and CDR2 is SQIVND (reference sequence). The CDR3 is 14 residues long. V gave up 6 bases and J gave up 3 bases, with 12 bases separating them. CDR3 sequence: CASRPPGVKNIQYF. The CDR3 nucleotides are TGTGCCAGTAGGCCCCCAGGGGTCAAAAACATTCAGTACTTC.